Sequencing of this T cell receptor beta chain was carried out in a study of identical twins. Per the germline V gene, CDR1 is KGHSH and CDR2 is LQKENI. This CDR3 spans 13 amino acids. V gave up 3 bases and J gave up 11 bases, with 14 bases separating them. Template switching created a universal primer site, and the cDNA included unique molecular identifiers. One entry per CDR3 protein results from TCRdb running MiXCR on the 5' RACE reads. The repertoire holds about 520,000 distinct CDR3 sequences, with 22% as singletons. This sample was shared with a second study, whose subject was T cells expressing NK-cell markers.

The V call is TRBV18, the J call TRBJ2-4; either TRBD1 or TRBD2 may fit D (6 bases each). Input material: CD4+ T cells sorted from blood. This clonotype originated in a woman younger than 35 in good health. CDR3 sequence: CASSPRSGALQYF. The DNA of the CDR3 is TGTGCCAGCTCACCCCGGTCGGGGGCGCTTCAGTACTTC.